The 26 T cell receptor beta chains listed next were all sequenced from one sample in a study of blood T cell repertoires in COVID-19. Profiling relied on immunoSEQ multiplex PCR, and the TCRdb table lists in-frame clones only, not all of them. Among about 170,000 clones, about 85% were seen once, and the ten largest hold approximately 3%. Source material: peripheral blood. These receptors all stem from a human donor with acute or convalescent COVID-19. The donor label of this sample is uncertain.

This clone was seen only a few times. The rearrangement joins TRBV5-1 to TRBJ2-7, with D tentatively TRBD2 (5 bases). CDR1 is SGHRS, CDR2 YFSETQ, per germline. The length of the CDR3 is 15 residues. The V end was cut by 4 bases, the J end by 4 bases, with 18 bases between. CDR3 protein: CASSPRGADSYEQYF. Written as DNA, the CDR3 is TGCGCCAGCAGCCCTCGGGGAGCGGACTCGTACGAGCAGTACTTC.

J is TRBJ2-7 and V is TRBV3-1 (or the pseudogene TRBV3-2), with D tentatively TRBD2 (7 bases). The CDR3 runs 12 residues. Germline CDR1 and CDR2: LGHDT and YNNKEL (reference sequence). Trimming removed 5 bases at V and 6 bases at J, with 11 bases between. The CDR3 loop reads CASSRGGVEQYF. The DNA for the CDR3 is TGTGCCAGCAGCAGGGGGGGGGTCGAGCAGTACTTC.

The chain employs TRBV6-1 and TRBJ1-1, with D perhaps TRBD1 (5 bases). The CDR3 totals 13 residues. V lost 2 bases, J lost 11 bases, and 15 bases lay in between. Germline V gives CDR1 MNHNS, CDR2 SASEGT. CDR3 residues: CASSEPGVRQAFF. The CDR3 nucleotides are TGTGCCAGCAGTGAACCGGGGGTAAGGCAGGCTTTCTTT.

The rearrangement uses TRBV4-3 and TRBJ2-3; 7 positions match TRBD2. After removal of 1 base from V and 2 bases from J, the junction contained 6 bases not matched to a gene. Germline V gives CDR1 LGHNA, CDR2 YSLEER. The CDR3 runs to 16 residues. The CDR3 reads CASSQAFSGVTDTQYF. CDR3 nucleotide sequence: TGCGCCAGCAGCCAAGCTTTCAGCGGGGTCACAGATACGCAGTATTTT.

The chain recombines TRBV6-5 with TRBJ1-1; 7 positions match TRBD1. V lost 2 bases to trimming and J lost 7 bases; unmatched junction nucleotides: 7. CDR3 length: 14 residues. Germline loops: CDR1 MNHEY, CDR2 SVGAGI. The CDR3 coding sequence is TGTGCCAGCAGTTACAGACAGGGAGTCGGTGAAGCTTTCTTT. Amino acid sequence: CASSYRQGVGEAFF.

The rearrangement uses TRBV11-2 and TRBJ2-3; possibly TRBD2 for D (5 bases). Germline V CDR1 and CDR2: SGHAT, FQNNGV. Trimming pared 4 bases from V and 6 bases from J, leaving 11 bases between. CDR3 length equals 13 residues. CDR3 in amino acids: CASSSGPSDTQYF. CDR3 DNA sequence: TGTGCCAGCAGCTCGGGCCCTAGCGATACGCAGTATTTT.

The chain has TRBV7-3 and TRBJ2-1; 10 nucleotides align to TRBD1. Germline lookup yields CDR1 SGHTA and CDR2 FQGTGA. The CDR3 loop spans 18 amino acids. The ends lost 1 base at V and 5 bases at J; junction bases unmatched: 11. The CDR3 here is CASSLSARQGALNNEQFF. In DNA form, the CDR3 reads TGTGCCAGCAGCTTAAGTGCGAGACAGGGGGCTCTCAACAATGAGCAGTTCTTC.

V usage is TRBV2 and J usage is TRBJ2-3, with 9 bases fitting TRBD2. Germline CDR1 SNHLY, CDR2 FYNNEI. V lost 6 bases and J lost 2; bases outside the gene matches: 3. The CDR3 is 14 residues long. CDR3 sequence (DNA): TGTGCCAGCAGGCGGACTAGCGACACAGATACGCAGTATTTT. Protein product: CASRRTSDTDTQYF.

Written as DNA, the CDR3 is TGTGCCAGCAGCCCTGACAGGAATCAGCCCCAGCATTTT. It yields the protein CASSPDRNQPQHF. The V call is TRBV7-2, the J call TRBJ1-5; TRBD1 might be the D (6 bases). This CDR3 spans 13 amino acids. Per germline, CDR1 SGHTA and CDR2 FQGNSA. Trimming removed 5 bases from V and 4 bases from J, with 9 bases in between.

This clone appeared a single time. The rearrangement uses TRBV5-1 and TRBJ1-2; no clear D. Germline CDR1 SGHRS, CDR2 YFSETQ. V was cut by 5 bases and J by 4 bases, with 9 bases left in between. The CDR3 covers 12 residues. DNA for the CDR3: TGCGCCAGCAGTCTAGCCTTCTATGGCTACACCTTC. Translation: CASSLAFYGYTF.

This sequence joins TRBV2 and TRBJ2-5; TRBD2 matches 14 bases. The CDR3 loop spans 15 amino acids. Trimming cost V 4 bases and J 5 bases; bases outside gene matches: 3. The germline V gene has CDR1 SNHLY and CDR2 FYNNEI. CDR3 DNA sequence: TGTGCCAGCAGTGGAAGACTAGCGGGGGGGGAGACCCAGTACTTC. It encodes CASSGRLAGGETQYF. The full variable domain, rest sourced from reference TRBV2 and TRBJ2-5, is EPEVTQTPSHQVTQMGQEVILRCVPISNHLYFYWYRQILGQKVEFLVSFYNNEISEKSEIFDDQFSVERPDGSNFTLKIRSTKLEDSAMYFCASSGRLAGGETQYFGPGTRLLVL.

This clone was seen just once. This chain links TRBV2 with TRBJ2-1, with TRBD2 as a possible D gene (6 bases). CDR3 length equals 16 residues. Trimming shortened V by 7 bases and J by 2 bases, and 18 bases separated the two germline ends. Germline lookup yields CDR1 SNHLY and CDR2 FYNNEI. The CDR3, as DNA: TGTGCCAGCACTCATAGGGGAGGCAGGGCCTACAATGAGCAGTTCTTC. Translation gives CASTHRGGRAYNEQFF. Full variable domain (outside the CDR3, taken from reference TRBV2 and TRBJ2-1): EPEVTQTPSHQVTQMGQEVILRCVPISNHLYFYWYRQILGQKVEFLVSFYNNEISEKSEIFDDQFSVERPDGSNFTLKIRSTKLEDSAMYFCASTHRGGRAYNEQFFGPGTRLTVL.

The V call is TRBV3-1 (or the pseudogene TRBV3-2), the J call TRBJ1-3; D remains ambiguous. This CDR3 has 16 amino acids. CDR1 and CDR2 from the germline V gene are LGHDT and YNNKEL (reference sequence). Trimming stripped 1 base from V and 0 bases from J, with 10 bases between. CDR3 sequence (DNA): TGTGCCAGCAGCCAAGCTCGGGGATTCTCTGGAAACACCATATATTTT. Translated: CASSQARGFSGNTIYF.

This sequence joins TRBV5-1 and TRBJ2-1, with D perhaps matching TRBD1 (6 bases). The CDR3 extends over 16 amino acids. Germline V gene data show CDR1 as SGHRS and CDR2 as YFSETQ. V shed 0 bases and J shed 5 bases, with 15 bases lying between them. CDR3 bases: TGCGCCAGCAGCTTGGCCCTCTACACAGGGCACAATGAGCAGTTCTTC. Translating it yields CASSLALYTGHNEQFF.

In nucleotides, the CDR3 is TGCAGCCCATGGTTAACCGGGACTAGCGGGGCAGGTGAGCAGTTCTTC. It is translated as CSPWLTGTSGAGEQFF. The rearrangement uses TRBV29-1 and TRBJ2-1; 13 bases match TRBD2. V dropped 8 bases and J dropped 9; count of bases not matched to a gene: 16. Germline V gene lookup returns CDR1 SQVTM and CDR2 ANQGSEA. This CDR3 spans 16 amino acids.

DNA of the CDR3: TGTGCCAGCAGCTTGTTACAGGGCCGAGAAAAACTGTTTTTT. This translates into CASSLLQGREKLFF. The V gene is TRBV5-8, the J gene TRBJ1-4; weak D call: TRBD1 (6 bases). Trimming took off 1 base at V and 8 bases at J, with 12 bases between the two ends. CDR3 size: 14 residues. Germline V gives CDR1 SGHTS, CDR2 YDEGEE.

This clone was counted a few times. The V gene is TRBV4-3, the J gene TRBJ1-4, with a possible D match to TRBD1 (5 bases). Trimming shortened V by 0 bases and J by 13 bases, and 21 bases separated the two germline ends. The length of the CDR3 is 16 residues. Per the germline V gene, CDR1 is LGHNA and CDR2 is YSLEER. CDR3 coding DNA: TGCGCCAGCAGCCAAGATGGGGGACTCCTGGGGGGAAGACTGTTTTTT. Translation: CASSQDGGLLGGRLFF.

The chain has TRBV7-6 and TRBJ1-4, with 8 nucleotides matching TRBD1. V shed 5 bases and J 0 bases; nucleotides not matched to a gene: 11. CDR3 size: 18 residues. The germline V gene encodes CDR1 SGHVS and CDR2 FNYEAQ. In nucleotides, the CDR3 is TGTGCCAGCAGCCCCCCCGGACAGGGCATAACAACTAATGAAAAACTGTTTTTT. It encodes CASSPPGQGITTNEKLFF.

V gene TRBV19 combines with J gene TRBJ1-6; D is undetermined. The CDR3 has 12 amino acids. Trimming took off 4 bases at V and 5 bases at J, with 3 bases between the two ends. Looked up from germline, CDR1 is LNHDA and CDR2 is SQIVND (reference sequence). This chain's CDR3 is CASSSNNSPLHF. In nucleotides, the CDR3 is TGTGCCAGTAGTAGTAATAATTCACCCCTCCACTTT. Filled out from reference TRBV19 and TRBJ1-6, the complete variable domain reads DGGITQSPKYLFRKEGQNVTLSCEQNLNHDAMYWYRQDPGQGLRLIYYSQIVNDFQKGDIAEGYSVSREKKESFPLTVTSAQKNPTAFYLCASSSNNSPLHFGNGTRLTVT.

This rearrangement joins TRBV30 to TRBJ2-4; D might be TRBD1 (7 bases). V was cut by 0 bases and J by 6 bases, with 15 bases left in between. CDR1 is GTSNPN, CDR2 SVGIG, per germline (reference sequence). The CDR3 consists of 15 residues. Here the CDR3 reads CAWSVPGGQTNIQYF. CDR3 bases: TGTGCCTGGAGTGTGCCCGGGGGACAGACAAACATTCAGTACTTC.

As to this clone: The sample holds other DNA sequences that translate to the same CDR3. This chain links TRBV28 with TRBJ2-7; D possibly corresponds to TRBD2 (6 bases). This CDR3 has 12 residues. Germline V gives CDR1 MDHEN, CDR2 SYDVKM. V was cut by 9 bases and J by 0 bases, with 9 bases left in between. The CDR3 DNA follows: TGTGCCAGTAGCGGAAGCTCCTACGAGCAGTACTTC. Protein: CASSGSSYEQYF.

The chain couples TRBV5-1 to TRBJ1-3; TRBD1 agrees at 8 bases. Trimming at V came to 3 bases and at J to 4 bases, leaving 3 bases not matched to a gene. The CDR3 is 14 amino acids. Per the germline V gene, CDR1 is SGHRS and CDR2 is YFSETQ. This CDR3 is CASSSTGDGNTIYF. CDR3 coding DNA: TGCGCCAGCAGCTCGACAGGGGACGGAAACACCATATATTTT. The variable domain in full, with the rest retrieved from reference TRBV5-1 and TRBJ1-3, is KAGVTQTPRYLIKTRGQQVTLSCSPISGHRSVSWYQQTPGQGLQFLFEYFSETQRNKGNFPGRFSGRQFSNSRSEMNVSTLELGDSALYLCASSSTGDGNTIYFGEGSWLTVV.

The chain is built from TRBV2 and TRBJ2-7; D ambiguous. The CDR3 has 13 residues. The V end was cut by 4 bases, the J end by 3 bases, with 10 bases between. Germline V gene lookup returns CDR1 SNHLY and CDR2 FYNNEI. CDR3 sequence (DNA): TGTGCCAGCAGTGGACAAGTCCTCTACGAGCAGTACTTC. Its translation: CASSGQVLYEQYF.

Written as DNA, the CDR3 is TGTGCCAGCAGCTACGACAGGGTCCACACTGAAGCTTTCTTT. As protein: CASSYDRVHTEAFF. The rearrangement links TRBV7-9 to TRBJ1-1; 7 bases are a match to TRBD1. The length of the CDR3 is 14 residues. Trimming took 4 bases from V and 3 from J; bases not matched to a gene: 5. Germline values: CDR1 SEHNR, CDR2 FQNEAQ (reference sequence).

V usage is TRBV4-2 and J usage is TRBJ1-4; 7 positions agree with TRBD1. This CDR3 has 15 residues. V lost 0 bases and J lost 10; bases outside the gene matches: 8. Germline values: CDR1 LGHNA, CDR2 YNFKEQ. CDR3 loop: CASSQEKGAGGKLFF. In DNA form, the CDR3 reads TGTGCCAGCAGCCAAGAGAAGGGGGCTGGGGGAAAACTGTTTTTT.

The J gene is TRBJ1-2, the V gene TRBV13; 11 bases line up with TRBD1. With V trimmed by 5 bases and J by 4 bases, 6 bases remained unmatched. Germline V gene lookup returns CDR1 PRHDT and CDR2 FYEKMQ (reference sequence). The CDR3 contains 15 residues. CDR3 protein: CASSTRTGGVYGYTF. DNA for the CDR3: TGTGCCAGCAGCACGCGGACAGGGGGCGTCTATGGCTACACCTTC.